These T cell receptor beta chains were read from a single sample in a study of blood T cell repertoires in COVID-19. Method: immunoSEQ multiplex PCR; TCRdb's copy keeps in-frame clones and lacks some. Of about 130,000 clones in the sample, 70% to 85% are singletons; the top ten hold 16%. Sequences were obtained from peripheral blood. The receptors derive from a woman in her forties or fifties with acute or convalescent COVID-19. CDR3s include the opening cysteine and the closing phenylalanine or tryptophan. A D gene is named only where the DNA matches it firmly. Only some rows state a clone size, as once, few, many or a class for expanded clones.

-	TRBV5-4	TRBJ1-1	TRBD1	14	TGTGCCAGCAGCAGGACAGGCGTTGTGGCTGAAGCTTTCTTT	CASSRTGVVAEAFF
many	TRBV6-4	TRBJ2-3	TRBD1	15	TGTGCCAGCAGTCTGAGACAGGGGGCAACAGATACGCAGTATTTT	CASSLRQGATDTQYF
-	TRBV10-3	TRBJ2-1	TRBD1	17	TGTGCCATCAGTGAACGCCCCGGACAGGGGTCCTACAATGAGCAGTTCTTC	CAISERPGQGSYNEQFF
once	TRBV6-5	TRBJ2-7	-	12	TGTGCTTCAGCGGTCAGGTTCTACGAGCAGTACTTC	CASAVRFYEQYF
-	TRBV18	TRBJ1-1	-	15	TGTGCCAGCTCACCAAGAGAGGGCCGGGACACTGAAGCTTTCTTT	CASSPREGRDTEAFF
-	TRBV18	TRBJ2-4	TRBD1	15	TGTGCCAGCTCACCACCGGGACAGGGAAAAAACATTCAGTACTTC	CASSPPGQGKNIQYF
-	TRBV28	TRBJ1-2	-	15	TGTGCCAGCAGCCCTGTTGGGGGCGATCACTATGGCTACACCTTC	CASSPVGGDHYGYTF
-	TRBV24-1	TRBJ2-2	TRBD2	19	TGTGCCACCAGTGATTCCCGCCGGGGGGGCCGCCACGGCGCCGGGGAGCTGTTTTTT	CATSDSRRGGRHGAGELFF
few	TRBV7-3	TRBJ1-1	TRBD1	14	TGTGCCAGCAGCCGGACAGGGGGAGAATCTGAAGCTTTCTTT	CASSRTGGESEAFF
-	TRBV28	TRBJ1-1	-	13	TGTGCCAGCAGTTTTCAGGTGGGGGGTGAAGCTTTCTTT	CASSFQVGGEAFF
many	TRBV6-5	TRBJ1-1	-	13	TGTGCCAGCAGTCCCTGGTCGGGGTCTGAAGCTTTCTTT	CASSPWSGSEAFF
-	TRBV29-1	TRBJ2-3	TRBD1	15	TGCAGCGTTGCGGGGGGGGACAGGGGTACAGATACGCAGTATTTT	CSVAGGDRGTDTQYF
-	TRBV12-3/TRBV12-4	TRBJ1-1	-	12	TGTGCCAGCAGTTTAGACCTCCTACAAGCTTTCTTT	CASSLDLLQAFF
-	TRBV3-1/TRBV3-2	TRBJ2-4	-	13	TGTGCCAGCAGCCGGGGGGATCTGGGCATTCAGTACTTC	CASSRGDLGIQYF
-	TRBV3-1/TRBV3-2	TRBJ2-6	-	15	TGTGCCGGCTGGGGGCCTGGCTCTGGGGCCAACGTCCTGACTTTC	CAGWGPGSGANVLTF
few	TRBV5-5	TRBJ1-1	-	17	TGTGCCAGCAGCTCCCGACCGGGAGAGGGTAACAAGGCTGAAGCTTTCTTT	CASSSRPGEGNKAEAFF
-	TRBV19	TRBJ2-2	-	18	TGTGCCAGTAAACTGAGGCGGAGGGCAGGGTTGAACACCGGGGAGCTGTTTTTT	CASKLRRRAGLNTGELFF
-	TRBV6-5	TRBJ2-7	TRBD1	14	TGTGCCAGCAGTTATGGGACAGGTCAAGGCGAGCAGTACTTC	CASSYGTGQGEQYF
-	TRBV2	TRBJ1-1	-	15	TGTGCCAGCGTAACAGGGAACCAGGCGAACACTGAAGCTTTCTTT	CASVTGNQANTEAFF
-	TRBV3-1/TRBV3-2	TRBJ1-6	-	14	TGTGCCAGCAGCCCGGGACATTTTTATTCACCCCTCCACTTT	CASSPGHFYSPLHF
-	TRBV5-1	TRBJ2-5	TRBD1	14	TGCGCCAGCAGCCAGACAGGGGGCGAAGAGACCCAGTACTTC	CASSQTGGEETQYF
-	TRBV5-8	TRBJ1-1	-	13	TGTGCCAGCAGCTCCGGGGTCGGCACTGAAGCTTTCTTT	CASSSGVGTEAFF
-	TRBV9	TRBJ2-1	TRBD2	16	TGTGCCAGCAGCGTAGGCCTAGCGGGGGGGCTCTATGAGCAGTTCTTC	CASSVGLAGGLYEQFF
-	TRBV2	TRBJ2-3	-	12	TGTGCCAGCAGTCCTTCTACAGATACGCAGTATTTT	CASSPSTDTQYF
-	TRBV6-5	TRBJ1-1	TRBD1	14	TGTGCCAGCAGAGACAGGGCGGCGAACACTGAAGCTTTCTTT	CASRDRAANTEAFF